This TCR beta chain was obtained from a study of blood T cells in healthy people across ages (dated by TCRdb to the mid-2010s). A note on the overall study: In model experiments, roughly one uniquely barcoded TCR beta cDNA molecule per two T cells was captured by template switching. To track age-related changes in TCR beta repertoire diversity, the study relied on deep sequencing normalized with unique cDNA molecular identifiers. The donors were split into four age groups: young (average about 16 years), middle-aged (39), aged (more than 60) and long-lived (roughly 86). Donors of different ages were randomly distributed across sequencing lanes to avoid experimental bias. The study analyzed two additional independent replicas of 1 million unique cDNA reads from the same blood draw for two donors, one aged 18 to 29 and one aged 80 or older. General conclusions and limits of the study: The long-lived group showed more naive CD4+ T cells, fewer expanded clones and increased TCR diversity than the aged group, suggesting age selection. As age increased, observed TCR beta diversity per million T cells dropped in a roughly linear way, and a significant reduction was already evident by age about 40. There was a strong correlation between observed TCR beta diversity and the percentage of naive T cells measured by flow cytometry. The CMV infection status of donors was not known, potentially confounding age-related changes in expanded clonotypes. Bulk unsorted PBMC profiling prevented conclusive comparison of naive and antigen-experienced compartments. Estimates of total diversity based on one million sequenced T cells were considered lower bounds and underestimates.

The library was obtained by 5' RACE. Sequencing relied on an Illumina HiSeq 2500. The second PCR ran for about 6 to 12 cycles and used a J-beta primer mix along with a sample-barcoded 5' primer. A template-switch 5' adaptor carrying 12 random nucleotides introduced a unique molecular identifier onto each TCR beta cDNA molecule. Each sample yielded at least 3 million CDR3-containing paired-end reads. The Mint cDNA synthesis kit, primed by a TRBC-specific oligonucleotide, was used to synthesize first-strand cDNA from all RNA. Following uracil-DNA glycosylase treatment, all cDNA underwent a first 18-cycle PCR with the universal primers M1SS and BC2_uni_R. In the paper's pipeline: For normalization, 1 million high-quality reads were randomly selected from each sample, with every read carrying a distinct molecular identifier. Instead of being binned into consensus sequences, reads with shared molecular identifiers were discarded. MiTCR, run with a Q25 quality threshold and the strictest error-elimination algorithm, handled CDR3 identification, clonotype clustering and error correction. A nonparametric unseen species model with Euler transformation was used to estimate a lower bound on total TCR beta diversity. TCRdb itself trimmed the public reads at Q25 with fastp, ran MiXCR and retained productive beta chains. Entries that share a CDR3 protein sequence are merged under the most common genes and DNA. The V and J calls, along with clone size, are taken from TCRdb and not from the paper's own processing. The sample table holds about 1.8 million distinct CDR3 sequences, of which less than 50% were seen once. Together, the top ten hold more than 2% of the sample.

V is trimmed back by 0 bases and J by 2 bases, and the junction contains 7 bases that no gene match accounts for. The CDR3 starts with the cysteine, ends with the phenylalanine, and has 17 residues. The kept DNA is CDR3 alone, 51 bases in frame from the first base. The germline V gene supplies CDR1 MGHRA and CDR2 YSYEKL. The approximately 40 donors, aged roughly 6 to 90 years, were systemically healthy Caucasian individuals from Russia. Each donor gave 8 to 10 milliliters of peripheral blood, drawn into EDTA-treated Vacutainer tubes. Ficoll-Paque density-gradient centrifugation was used to isolate PBMCs, with at least 6.5 million per sample. Trizol reagent was used to extract total RNA from the PBMCs, yielding at least 6 micrograms per sample. Naive CD45RAhigh/CD27high T cell percentages were measured by flow cytometry on a PBMC aliquot from every donor. This clonotype was counted only a few times. The antigen it binds to is not known. No base-level quality is on record; no much larger clone is a single base apart.

The TCR comes from a woman between 40 and 55 years old in good health. The specimen sequenced was blood. The sequence joins TRBV4-1 to TRBJ2-1, and 7 bases in between align with TRBD1. At the DNA level, the sequence is TGCGCCAGCAGCCAAGATCCTACCGACAGGGCCTACAATGAGCAGTTCTTC. It translates to CASSQDPTDRAYNEQFF.